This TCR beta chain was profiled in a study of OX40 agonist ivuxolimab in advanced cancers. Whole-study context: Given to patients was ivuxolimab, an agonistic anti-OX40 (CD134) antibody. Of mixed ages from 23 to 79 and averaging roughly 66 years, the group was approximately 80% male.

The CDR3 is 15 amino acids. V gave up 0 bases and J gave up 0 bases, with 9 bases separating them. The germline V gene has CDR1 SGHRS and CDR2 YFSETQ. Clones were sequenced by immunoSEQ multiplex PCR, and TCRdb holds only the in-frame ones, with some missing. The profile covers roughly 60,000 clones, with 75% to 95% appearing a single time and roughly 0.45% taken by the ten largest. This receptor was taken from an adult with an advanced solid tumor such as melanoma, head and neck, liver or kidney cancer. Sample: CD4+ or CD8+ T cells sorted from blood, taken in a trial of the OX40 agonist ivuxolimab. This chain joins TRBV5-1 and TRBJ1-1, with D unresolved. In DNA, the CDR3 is TGCGCCAGCAGCTTGGGGGGTTCGATGAACACTGAAGCTTTCTTT. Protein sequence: CASSLGGSMNTEAFF. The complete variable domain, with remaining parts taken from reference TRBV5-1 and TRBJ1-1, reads KAGVTQTPRYLIKTRGQQVTLSCSPISGHRSVSWYQQTPGQGLQFLFEYFSETQRNKGNFPGRFSGRQFSNSRSEMNVSTLELGDSALYLCASSLGGSMNTEAFFGQGTRLTVV.